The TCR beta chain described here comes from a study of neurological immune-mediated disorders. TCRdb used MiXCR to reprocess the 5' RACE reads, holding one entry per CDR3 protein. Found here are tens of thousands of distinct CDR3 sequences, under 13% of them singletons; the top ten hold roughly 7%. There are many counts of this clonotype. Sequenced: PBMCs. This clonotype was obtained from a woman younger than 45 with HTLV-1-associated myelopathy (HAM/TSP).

The CDR3: CASSEVGGGAIGEQFF. The CDR3 DNA follows: TGTGCCAGCAGTGAAGTGGGCGGGGGGGCGATTGGTGAGCAGTTCTTC. The V gene is TRBV2, the J gene TRBJ2-1; 9 bases are a match to TRBD2. The junction had 10 bases not matched to a gene; V was cut back by 1 base and J by 9 bases. CDR3 length equals 16 residues. Germline assignment: CDR1 SNHLY and CDR2 FYNNEI.